A single sample is the source of the 2 T cell receptor beta chains below, sequenced in a study of neurological immune-mediated disorders. TCRdb itself ran the 5' RACE reads through MiXCR, one entry per CDR3 protein. Among around 78,000 distinct CDR3 sequences listed, 17% were seen once. Sequenced: PBMCs. The source is a woman aged 40 to 50 in good health.

This clonotype was found many times. V and J are TRBV5-1 and TRBJ2-5; D gene ambiguous. CDR1 and CDR2 (germline): SGHRS, YFSETQ. The CDR3 totals 14 residues. V lost 4 bases and J lost 1, with 11 bases in between. Written as DNA, the CDR3 is TGCGCCAGCAGCATCGGTCATTTCCAAGAGACCCAGTACTTC. As protein: CASSIGHFQETQYF.

This clonotype was seen ten or more times. The chain combines TRBV5-1 with TRBJ2-2, with 12 bases aligning to TRBD1. Germline CDR1 and CDR2: SGHRS and YFSETQ. The CDR3 loop spans 16 amino acids. V shed 4 bases, J shed 5 bases, and the junction held 6 bases outside the gene matches. In DNA form, the CDR3 reads TGCGCCAGCAGCCCGGGACAGGGGGCGGAGACCGGGGAGCTGTTTTTT. This translates into CASSPGQGAETGELFF.